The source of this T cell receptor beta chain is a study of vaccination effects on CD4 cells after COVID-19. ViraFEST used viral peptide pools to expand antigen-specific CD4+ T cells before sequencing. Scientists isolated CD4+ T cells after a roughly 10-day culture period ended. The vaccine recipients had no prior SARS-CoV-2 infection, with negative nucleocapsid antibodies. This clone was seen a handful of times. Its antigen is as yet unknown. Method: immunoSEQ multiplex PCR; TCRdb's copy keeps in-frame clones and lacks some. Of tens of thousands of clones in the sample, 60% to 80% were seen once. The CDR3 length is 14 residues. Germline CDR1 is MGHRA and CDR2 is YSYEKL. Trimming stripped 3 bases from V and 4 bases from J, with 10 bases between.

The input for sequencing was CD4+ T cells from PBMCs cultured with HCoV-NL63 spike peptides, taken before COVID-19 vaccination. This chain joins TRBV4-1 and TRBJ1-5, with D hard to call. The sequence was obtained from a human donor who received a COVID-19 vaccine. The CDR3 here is CASSHFAKNQPQHF. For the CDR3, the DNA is TGCGCCAGCAGCCACTTCGCAAAAAATCAGCCCCAGCATTTT.